Presented here are 18 T cell receptor beta chains from one specimen sequenced in a study of patients and donors after allogeneic stem cell transplantation. TCRdb passed the RT-PCR reads through MiXCR, listing each CDR3 protein once. Among some 960,000 distinct CDR3 sequences listed, about 20% were seen once. Sequences were obtained from blood, either unsorted or a sorted T cell fraction (not recorded which). These receptor sequences come from a human donor who was either an allogeneic HSCT recipient or a stem cell or donor lymphocyte infusion donor (not recorded which). It is not recorded whose cells these are; they may come from a transplant donor.

This chain links TRBV6-1 with TRBJ2-2; 8 bases map to TRBD2. The CDR3 spans 15 residues. Unmatched junction bases numbered 4, after V lost 6 bases and J lost 1 base. The germline gives CDR1 MNHNS, CDR2 SASEGT. The CDR3 DNA sequence: TGTGCCAGCAGGGGAGCGGGGGAGAACACCGGGGAGCTGTTTTTT. It yields the protein CASRGAGENTGELFF.

The CDR3 spells CASSQRTGEETQYF. The CDR3 DNA sequence: TGTGCCAGCAGCCAGAGGACAGGGGAGGAGACCCAGTACTTC. This chain uses TRBV3-1 with TRBJ2-5, with 9 bases that match TRBD1. CDR1 is LGHDT and CDR2 is YNNKEL in the germline V gene (reference sequence). The ends lost 3 bases at V and 5 bases at J; junction bases unmatched: 4. The CDR3 sequence is 14 residues long.

Only a few counts were recorded for this clonotype. This chain uses TRBV12-3 or TRBV12-4 with TRBJ2-2; D unclear. The CDR3 spans 13 residues. The V gene lost 8 bases and the J gene lost 0 bases, with 7 bases spanning the gap. The CDR3 DNA sequence: TGTGCCAGCTGTAGCACGAACACCGGGGAGCTGTTTTTT. Translation gives CASCSTNTGELFF.

The chain carries TRBV7-3 and TRBJ1-1; D unresolved. The CDR3 spans 13 residues. Trimming cost V 6 bases and J 1 base, with 9 bases left between them. Germline V gene data show CDR1 as SGHTA and CDR2 as FQGTGA. The CDR3 DNA reads TGTGCCAGCAGGGATGACGGGAACACTGAAGCTTTCTTT. Translated, it gives CASRDDGNTEAFF.

A remark on this clonotype: Sequence at one end of the junction differs from germline and may be a read error. The chain has TRBV7-8 and TRBJ2-7; D is perhaps TRBD2 (5 bases). From germline, CDR1 is SGHVS and CDR2 FQNEAQ. The CDR3 consists of 12 residues. DNA of the CDR3: TGTGCCAGCAGCTCGGACTCCCACGAGCAGTACTTC. Protein: CASSSDSHEQYF.

The chain employs TRBV25-1 and TRBJ2-1, with D possibly TRBD2 on 6 matching bases. Trimming cost V 4 bases and J 0 bases, with 16 bases left between them. Germline V CDR1 and CDR2: MGHDK, SYGVNS. The CDR3 spans 17 residues. The CDR3 region is CASSVIAARDSYNEQFF. Written as DNA, the CDR3 is TGTGCCAGCAGTGTTATAGCGGCCCGGGACTCCTACAATGAGCAGTTCTTC.

This clonotype appeared many times. The chain links TRBV7-2 to TRBJ2-5, with D maybe TRBD1 (6 bases). CDR1 and CDR2 (germline): SGHTA, FQGNSA. This CDR3 contains 15 residues. V lost 1 base and J lost 5, with 14 bases in between. CDR3 amino acids: CASSLVYRVGETQYF. In DNA, the CDR3 is TGTGCCAGCAGCTTAGTTTACAGGGTGGGGGAGACCCAGTACTTC.

The rearrangement uses TRBV5-1 and TRBJ2-5; D assignment may be TRBD1 or TRBD2 (6 bases each). Trimming cost V 0 bases and J 3 bases, with 18 bases left between them. The CDR3 sequence is 17 residues long. Germline CDR1 reads SGHRS; CDR2 reads YFSETQ. The CDR3, as DNA: TGCGCCAGCAGCTTGGTCCCGCAGCTCGGGGGCGAAGAGACCCAGTACTTC. Protein product: CASSLVPQLGGEETQYF.

The rearrangement joins TRBV7-2 to TRBJ1-1, with 8 bases identical to TRBD1. The CDR3 sequence is 15 residues long. Trimming removed 2 bases from V and 1 base from J; junction bases left unmatched: 3. Per the germline V gene, CDR1 is SGHTA and CDR2 is FQGNSA. The CDR3 nucleotides are TGTGCCAGCAGCTTAAAAGGGACAGGGAACACTGAAGCTTTCTTT. Amino acids: CASSLKGTGNTEAFF. Using reference TRBV7-2 and TRBJ1-1 for the parts outside the CDR3, the full variable domain is GAGVSQSPSNKVTEKGKDVELRCDPISGHTALYWYRQSLGQGLEFLIYFQGNSAPDKSGLPSDRFSAERTGGSVSTLTIQRTQQEDSAVYLCASSLKGTGNTEAFFGQGTRLTVV.

This clonotype appeared many times. V usage is TRBV12-3 or TRBV12-4 and J usage is TRBJ1-5; 9 positions match TRBD1. CDR3 size: 13 residues. Losses at the gene ends were 6 bases for V and 6 bases for J; bases not matched to a gene: 3. CDR3 bases: TGTGCCAGCAGCCCGACAGGGGGTCAGCCCCAGCATTTT. As protein: CASSPTGGQPQHF.

This sequence joins TRBV6-5 and TRBJ2-7; 8 bases are a match to TRBD1. Germline CDR1 and CDR2: MNHEY and SVGAGI. Trimming at V came to 4 bases and at J to 12 bases, leaving 5 bases not matched to a gene. This CDR3 has 11 residues. The CDR3 loop reads CASSSPGGWYF. For the CDR3, the DNA is TGTGCCAGCAGTTCCCCAGGGGGCTGGTACTTC.

This clonotype turned up a few times. The rearrangement links TRBV4-2 to TRBJ2-6; a weak D match, TRBD2 (7 bases). The CDR3 covers 17 residues. Germline lookup yields CDR1 LGHNA and CDR2 YNFKEQ. V gave up 0 bases and J gave up 3 bases, with 12 bases separating them. For the CDR3, the DNA is TGTGCCAGCAGCCAAGATGGGGGGGGCGGTGGGGCCAACGTCCTGACTTTC. It encodes CASSQDGGGGGANVLTF.

This clonotype was detected a few times. This rearrangement joins TRBV2 to TRBJ2-1; D possibly matches TRBD1 or TRBD2 (6 bases each). Trimming shortened V by 11 bases and J by 2 bases, and 16 bases separated the two germline ends. The length of the CDR3 is 14 residues. Per the germline V gene, CDR1 is SNHLY and CDR2 is FYNNEI. This CDR3 reads CALNRGVAYNEQFF. CDR3 in DNA: TGTGCCTTAAATAGGGGGGTAGCCTACAATGAGCAGTTCTTC.

This chain links TRBV12-3 or TRBV12-4 with TRBJ2-5, with no clear D. The CDR3 spans 13 residues. With 1 base removed from V and 4 bases from J, the gap between germline ends came to 7 bases. CDR3 region: CASSLVGLETQYF. CDR3 coding DNA: TGTGCCAGCAGTTTAGTAGGGTTAGAGACCCAGTACTTC.

V gene TRBV3-1 combines with J gene TRBJ2-1, with 11 bases fitting TRBD2. V shed 4 bases and J 3 bases; nucleotides not matched to a gene: 8. The CDR3 covers 17 residues. Germline V gene lookup returns CDR1 LGHDT and CDR2 YNNKEL (reference sequence). The CDR3 DNA is TGTGCCAGCAGCCCTTCTACCGGGACTAGCGGCTACAATGAGCAGTTCTTC. Its protein is CASSPSTGTSGYNEQFF.

A few counts support this clonotype. The genes are TRBV27 and TRBJ1-1, with a tentative D call TRBD1 (6 bases). This CDR3 has 13 amino acids. Trimming cost V 5 bases and J 5 bases, with 12 bases left between them. The V gene's germline CDR1 is MNHEY and CDR2 SMNVEV (reference sequence). The CDR3 region has the DNA TGTGCCAGCAGTGTGAAGGGGGGGACTGAAGCTTTCTTT. Protein sequence: CASSVKGGTEAFF.

This clonotype has a handful of counts. The J gene is TRBJ2-1, the V gene TRBV9; 7 nucleotides match TRBD2. The CDR3 totals 17 residues. CDR1 SGDLS and CDR2 YYNGEE come from the germline V gene. V was clipped by 0 bases and J by 4 bases; unmatched bases: 10. The CDR3 DNA sequence: TGTGCCAGCAGCGTAGCATCGTCGGCTAGCGGATACAATGAGCAGTTCTTC. Translating it yields CASSVASSASGYNEQFF.

This chain uses TRBV10-3 with TRBJ2-1, with 13 bases aligning to TRBD2. The CDR3 totals 17 residues. V was pared by 6 bases and J by 2 bases, with 7 bases of the junction left unmatched. Germline CDR1 and CDR2: ENHRY and SYGVKD. Here the CDR3 reads CAISYMTSGGTYNEQFF. DNA for the CDR3: TGTGCCATCAGCTATATGACTAGCGGGGGGACCTACAATGAGCAGTTCTTC.